The text below deals with one TCR beta chain. Its antigen remains unknown. This sample is drawn from a study of T-cell memory formation after mild COVID-19. In the study overall: Largely, TCR clusters stayed within a single donor. Whole-study results and caveats: Contracting CD4+ clones were located mainly in CM and EM, and CD8+ clones in EMRA.

TCR alpha and TCR beta cDNA libraries carrying sample barcodes and UMIs were produced by 5'RACE using constant-segment primers. Each CDR3 protein is one row after TCRdb ran MiXCR on the 5' RACE reads. The data show approximately 560,000 distinct CDR3 sequences, around 16% seen once. The sample was PBMCs or a T cell subset sorted from them (not recorded which). The sequence was obtained from an adult woman who had mild COVID-19 (a few samples of this study predate the infection). Cell type and time point are not known.

CDR3 loop: CASSLVGGQAIGETQYF. DNA of the CDR3: TGTGCCAGCAGCTTAGTAGGGGGACAGGCAATAGGCGAGACCCAGTACTTC. This chain joins TRBV7-6 and TRBJ2-5, with 8 bases matching TRBD1. The germline gives CDR1 SGHVS, CDR2 FNYEAQ. The junction had 12 bases not matched to a gene; V was cut back by 1 base and J by 5 bases. CDR3 length: 17 amino acids.